The 30 T cell receptor beta chains reported below all come from one sample, sequenced in a study of blood T cell repertoires in COVID-19. TCRdb's copy holds only in-frame clones and misses some; the assay was immunoSEQ multiplex PCR. Of some 200,000 clones detected, roughly four fifths appear once; the ten largest clones hold about 6%. What was sequenced was peripheral blood. These receptors all come from a woman between 40 and 50 years old with acute or convalescent COVID-19.

J is TRBJ2-5 and V is TRBV6-5; D is uncertain. Per the germline V gene, CDR1 is MNHEY and CDR2 is SVGAGI. The length of the CDR3 is 13 residues. Trimming left V 2 bases short and J 0 bases short, with 4 bases between. This CDR3 reads CASSYGNQETQYF. The DNA of the CDR3 is TGTGCCAGCAGTTACGGCAACCAAGAGACCCAGTACTTC.

The rearrangement uses TRBV5-1 and TRBJ2-7; 8 positions agree with TRBD1. Germline V gene data show CDR1 as SGHRS and CDR2 as YFSETQ. Losses at the gene ends were 4 bases for V and 4 bases for J; bases not matched to a gene: 13. The CDR3 contains 16 residues. As DNA, the CDR3 is TGCGCCAGCAGCGTTGTGGAGTGGGACAGGAGGTACGAGCAGTACTTC. Residues: CASSVVEWDRRYEQYF.

The J gene is TRBJ2-1, the V gene TRBV27; 12 bases match TRBD2. This CDR3 is 19 amino acids long. Trimming cost V 4 bases and J 12 bases; bases outside gene matches: 22. Germline V gene data show CDR1 as MNHEY and CDR2 as SMNVEV (reference sequence). The CDR3 nucleotides are TGTGCCAGCAGTTCTCCCAGCGATTCTAGCGGGAGGGCCGGGGTTGTGCAGTTCTTC. Protein sequence: CASSSPSDSSGRAGVVQFF.

In its sample, this clone was seen a few times. V gene TRBV7-9 combines with J gene TRBJ2-7; D might be TRBD2 (6 bases). V lost 5 bases to trimming and J lost 5 bases, with 13 bases between them. Germline assignment: CDR1 SEHNR and CDR2 FQNEAQ (reference sequence). The CDR3 has 13 amino acids. The CDR3 sequence is CASSHGREDEQYF. The CDR3 bases are TGTGCCAGCAGCCACGGCAGGGAGGACGAGCAGTACTTC.

This chain joins TRBV2 and TRBJ2-2; possibly TRBD2 for D (5 bases). Trimming cost V 4 bases and J 6 bases, with 15 bases left between them. CDR3 size: 15 residues. Germline CDR1 reads SNHLY; CDR2 reads FYNNEI. In DNA, the CDR3 is TGTGCCAGCAGTGCGAGCGGTATTGGGGCCGGGGAGCTGTTTTTT. Translation: CASSASGIGAGELFF.

The chain is built from TRBV5-1 and TRBJ1-6, with D possibly matching TRBD1 (5 bases). In germline, CDR1 is SGHRS, CDR2 YFSETQ. The V end was cut by 4 bases, the J end by 7 bases, with 12 bases between. The CDR3 loop spans 14 amino acids. CDR3 amino acids: CASSGGVVNSPLHF. CDR3 coding DNA: TGCGCCAGCAGCGGGGGGGTGGTCAATTCACCCCTCCACTTT.

This chain uses TRBV7-9 with TRBJ1-5, with 8 bases matching TRBD1. With V trimmed by 5 bases and J by 3 bases, 6 bases remained unmatched. The CDR3 length is 15 residues. The germline V gene encodes CDR1 SEHNR and CDR2 FQNEAQ (reference sequence). DNA of the CDR3: TGTGCCAGCAGCCCCGGACAGGGTGTCAATCAGCCCCAGCATTTT. Protein product: CASSPGQGVNQPQHF.

The V gene is TRBV11-2, the J gene TRBJ2-7, with 9 bases identical to TRBD1. In germline, CDR1 is SGHAT, CDR2 FQNNGV. After removal of 3 bases from V and 5 bases from J, the junction contained 11 bases not matched to a gene. There are 16 residues in the CDR3. The CDR3 spells CASSLGQGPIVHEQYF. CDR3 sequence (DNA): TGTGCCAGCAGCTTGGGACAGGGACCCATAGTTCACGAGCAGTACTTC.

This chain connects TRBV5-1 to TRBJ2-1, with D possibly TRBD1 on 6 matching bases. Germline lookup yields CDR1 SGHRS and CDR2 YFSETQ. With 4 bases removed from V and 6 bases from J, the gap between germline ends came to 11 bases. CDR3 size: 13 residues. The CDR3 DNA reads TGCGCCAGCAGCGTACAGGGTATCAATGAGCAGTTCTTC. It yields the protein CASSVQGINEQFF.

CDR3 nucleotides: TGTGCCAGTAGTATCCAGGCCCTGAGTAACTATGGCTACACCTTC. Translated, it gives CASSIQALSNYGYTF. The gene calls are TRBV19 and TRBJ1-2; D not certain. The CDR3 contains 15 residues. The V end was cut by 3 bases, the J end by 1 base, with 12 bases between. From germline, CDR1 is LNHDA and CDR2 SQIVND (reference sequence).

The V gene is TRBV28, the J gene TRBJ1-5; D is ambiguous. V was trimmed by 8 bases and J by 5 bases, leaving 13 bases between them. In germline, CDR1 is MDHEN, CDR2 SYDVKM. This CDR3 contains 13 residues. The CDR3 DNA reads as TGTGCCAGCGTTGAGGATAATTATCAGCCCCAGCATTTT. Amino acid sequence: CASVEDNYQPQHF.

This chain uses TRBV7-9 with TRBJ1-6; maybe TRBD1 (5 bases). This CDR3 is built from 14 residues. Germline lookup yields CDR1 SEHNR and CDR2 FQNEAQ (reference sequence). V shed 1 base and J shed 10 bases, with 11 bases lying between them. CDR3 bases: TGTGCCAGCAGCTTAGGGGAGGGGCTCTCACCCCTCCACTTT. Translated: CASSLGEGLSPLHF.

The chain employs TRBV7-3 and TRBJ2-1; 11 bases map to TRBD2. The length of the CDR3 is 15 residues. Germline-derived CDR1 and CDR2 are SGHTA and FQGTGA. V lost 5 bases and J lost 9; bases outside the gene matches: 9. The CDR3 region is CASSPRVAGGGEQFF. The CDR3 DNA reads as TGTGCCAGCAGCCCGCGGGTAGCGGGGGGGGGTGAGCAGTTCTTC.

The V call is TRBV2, the J call TRBJ2-3; 9 bases are a match to TRBD2. J gave up 1 base and V 4 bases, and 3 bases lay outside the gene matches. Looked up from germline, CDR1 is SNHLY and CDR2 is FYNNEI. There are 15 residues in the CDR3. This CDR3 reads CASSVGGRGTDTQYF. CDR3 bases: TGTGCCAGCAGTGTCGGCGGGAGGGGCACAGATACGCAGTATTTT.

CDR3 sequence (DNA): TGCGCCAGCAGCCTCCATGCGGGGGGCGCGGAAGGCTACACCTTC. Amino acids: CASSLHAGGAEGYTF. V and J are TRBV4-1 and TRBJ1-2, with D perhaps TRBD1 (6 bases). This CDR3 region has 15 residues. The V gene's germline CDR1 is MGHRA and CDR2 YSYEKL. V lost 4 bases and J 8 bases, leaving 20 bases between the germline ends.

This clone occurred a few times. The chain joins TRBV28 to TRBJ1-2; 7 nucleotides agree with TRBD1. With V trimmed by 3 bases and J by 0 bases, 4 bases remained unmatched. The CDR3 has 15 amino acids. Germline CDR1 MDHEN, CDR2 SYDVKM. CDR3 sequence reads: CASSFTGQPNYGYTF. The CDR3 coding sequence is TGTGCCAGCAGTTTTACGGGACAGCCTAACTATGGCTACACCTTC.

This CDR3 reads CASSLEEGIGQPQHF. CDR3 coding DNA: TGTGCCAGCAGCTTAGAGGAGGGGATCGGCCAGCCCCAGCATTTT. The J gene is TRBJ1-5, the V gene TRBV7-8; D might be TRBD1 (5 bases). V was cut by 1 base and J by 7 bases, with 14 bases left in between. The germline V gene encodes CDR1 SGHVS and CDR2 FQNEAQ. The CDR3 runs 15 residues.

This rearrangement joins TRBV6-7 to TRBJ1-5; 7 nucleotides agree with TRBD1. TRBV6-7 belongs to the ORF category, with a function that is uncertain. V was clipped by 2 bases and J by 5 bases; unmatched bases: 18. This CDR3 has 19 residues. The CDR3 nucleotides read TGTGCCAGCAGTTACATTTCCGGACAGGTTTGCTGGGGGGATCAGCCCCAGCATTTT. Its translation is CASSYISGQVCWGDQPQHF.

The J gene is TRBJ2-7, the V gene TRBV28, with D possibly matching TRBD2 (6 bases). This CDR3 spans 14 amino acids. V lost 3 bases and J 3 bases, leaving 12 bases between the germline ends. Per germline, CDR1 MDHEN and CDR2 SYDVKM. Here the CDR3 reads CASSLGVGGYEQYF. DNA of the CDR3: TGTGCCAGCAGTTTGGGGGTGGGGGGCTACGAGCAGTACTTC.

Details on this clone: The same CDR3 arises from other DNA sequences in this sample as well. The chain links TRBV5-4 to TRBJ1-2; 9 bases agree with TRBD1. CDR1 is SGHNT, CDR2 YYREEE, per germline (reference sequence). This CDR3 has 14 amino acids. Unmatched junction bases numbered 4, after V lost 4 bases and J lost 3 bases. The CDR3 DNA is TGTGCCAGCAGCGTGGACAGGGGCGACTATGGCTACACCTTC. It translates to CASSVDRGDYGYTF.

The chain joins TRBV28 to TRBJ2-1; D uncertain. Germline lookup yields CDR1 MDHEN and CDR2 SYDVKM. Trimming shortened V by 2 bases and J by 4 bases, and 6 bases separated the two germline ends. The CDR3 loop spans 13 amino acids. The CDR3 DNA follows: TGTGCCAGCAGTTTAGGGCCGTACAATGAGCAGTTCTTC. This codes for CASSLGPYNEQFF.

This chain connects TRBV28 to TRBJ2-3; 11 positions match TRBD2. Germline lookup yields CDR1 MDHEN and CDR2 SYDVKM. Losses at the gene ends were 4 bases for V and 1 base for J; bases not matched to a gene: 7. The CDR3 consists of 17 residues. CDR3 coding DNA: TGTGCCAGCAGTTCCGAGGCGACTAGCGGGGGCACAGATACGCAGTATTTT. Translating it yields CASSSEATSGGTDTQYF.

The chain is built from TRBV3-1 (or the pseudogene TRBV3-2) and TRBJ1-5, with D perhaps matching TRBD1 (6 bases). Germline V CDR1 and CDR2: LGHDT, YNNKEL (reference sequence). Trimming removed 2 bases from V and 1 base from J, with 9 bases in between. This CDR3 has 15 amino acids. Here the CDR3 DNA reads TGTGCCAGCAGCCAAACAGGGCAGAGCAATCAGCCCCAGCATTTT. Protein product: CASSQTGQSNQPQHF.

The chain has TRBV7-2 and TRBJ1-2, with TRBD1 identical over 7 bases. From germline, CDR1 is SGHTA and CDR2 FQGNSA. The CDR3 runs 17 residues. Trimming took 1 base from V and 2 from J; bases not matched to a gene: 10. The chain's CDR3 is CASSLGGQARRNYGYTF. The CDR3 DNA sequence: TGTGCCAGCAGCTTAGGTGGACAGGCAAGACGGAACTATGGCTACACCTTC.

This chain connects TRBV3-1 (or the pseudogene TRBV3-2) to TRBJ1-2; TRBD1 aligns across 8 bases. J gave up 7 bases and V 1 base, and 5 bases lay outside the gene matches. CDR1 is LGHDT, CDR2 YNNKEL, per germline (reference sequence). CDR3 size: 14 residues. The CDR3 sequence is CASSQARGRGGYTF. The CDR3 region has the DNA TGTGCCAGCAGCCAAGCCAGGGGGCGGGGTGGCTACACCTTC.

The genes are TRBV3-1 (or the pseudogene TRBV3-2) and TRBJ2-3, with D possibly being TRBD1 (6 bases). The germline V gene encodes CDR1 LGHDT and CDR2 YNNKEL (reference sequence). The ends were cut back, 2 bases at V and 6 bases at J, with 6 bases in the middle. This CDR3 region has 12 residues. The CDR3 sequence: CASSQQGDTQYF. Written as DNA, the CDR3 is TGTGCCAGCAGCCAACAGGGGGATACGCAGTATTTT.

The chain carries TRBV19 and TRBJ1-4; D might be TRBD1 (5 bases). Germline assignment: CDR1 LNHDA and CDR2 SQIVND (reference sequence). V was shortened by 4 bases and J by 5 bases, with 11 bases between the two germline ends. CDR3 length: 14 amino acids. The DNA of the CDR3 is TGTGCCAGTAGTACAGGGAGGAGAAATGAAAAACTGTTTTTT. It translates to CASSTGRRNEKLFF.

V and J are TRBV11-2 and TRBJ1-1, with a possible D match to TRBD1 (6 bases). Deletions cut 5 bases from V and 3 bases from J, with 19 bases between. From germline, CDR1 is SGHAT and CDR2 FQNNGV. The CDR3 covers 16 residues. The CDR3 protein is CASSLGRGGLDTEAFF. DNA for the CDR3: TGTGCCAGCAGCCTGGGGAGGGGGGGGCTGGACACTGAAGCTTTCTTT.

This clone was observed a handful of times. This chain uses TRBV9 with TRBJ1-6, with D unclear. Between the trimmed V and J ends, which lost 3 bases and 7 bases, there was a span of 5 bases. CDR3 length: 12 residues. Germline V gene lookup returns CDR1 SGDLS and CDR2 YYNGEE. The CDR3 nucleotides are TGTGCCAGCAGCGAACAAAATTCACCCCTCCACTTT. It codes for CASSEQNSPLHF.

J is TRBJ2-7 and V is TRBV5-1; 11 bases are a match to TRBD1. Trimming cost V 1 base and J 2 bases; bases outside gene matches: 2. CDR3 length: 15 amino acids. CDR1 is SGHRS and CDR2 is YFSETQ in the germline V gene. The CDR3 loop reads CASSLRGQGAYEQYF. DNA for the CDR3: TGCGCCAGCAGCTTGAGGGGACAGGGGGCCTACGAGCAGTACTTC.